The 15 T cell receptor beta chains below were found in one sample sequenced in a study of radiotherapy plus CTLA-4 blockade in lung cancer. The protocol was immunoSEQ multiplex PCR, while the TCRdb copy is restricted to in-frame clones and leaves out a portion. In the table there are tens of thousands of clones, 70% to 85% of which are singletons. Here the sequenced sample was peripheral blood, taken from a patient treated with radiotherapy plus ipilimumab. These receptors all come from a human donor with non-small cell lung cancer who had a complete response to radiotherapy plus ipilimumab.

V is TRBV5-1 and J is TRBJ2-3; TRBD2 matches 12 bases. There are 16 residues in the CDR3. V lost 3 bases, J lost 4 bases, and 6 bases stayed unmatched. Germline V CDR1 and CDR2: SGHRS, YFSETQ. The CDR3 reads CASSSGLAGHSDTQYF. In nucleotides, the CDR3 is TGCGCCAGCAGCTCCGGACTAGCGGGGCATTCAGATACGCAGTATTTT.

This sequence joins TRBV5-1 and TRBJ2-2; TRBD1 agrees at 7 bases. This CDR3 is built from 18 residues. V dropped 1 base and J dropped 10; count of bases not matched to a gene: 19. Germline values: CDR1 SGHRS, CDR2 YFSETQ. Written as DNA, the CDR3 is TGCGCCAGCAGCTTGTATTTGCCCCCCAACAGGGGCGGTGCGGAGCTGTTTTTT. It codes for CASSLYLPPNRGGAELFF.

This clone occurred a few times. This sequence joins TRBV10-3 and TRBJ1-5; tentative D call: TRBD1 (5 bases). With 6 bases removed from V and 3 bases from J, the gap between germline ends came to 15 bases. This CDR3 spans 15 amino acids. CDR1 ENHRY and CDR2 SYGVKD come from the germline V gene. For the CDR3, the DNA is TGTGCCATCAGCCCCCTGGGACTTTCCAATCAGCCCCAGCATTTT. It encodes CAISPLGLSNQPQHF.

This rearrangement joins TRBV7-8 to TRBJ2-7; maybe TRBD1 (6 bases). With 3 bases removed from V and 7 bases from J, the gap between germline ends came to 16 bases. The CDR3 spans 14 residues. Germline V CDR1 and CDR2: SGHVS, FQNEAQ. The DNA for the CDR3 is TGTGCCAGCAGCTTGGCAGGGGTAGTAGGAGAGCAGTACTTC. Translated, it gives CASSLAGVVGEQYF.

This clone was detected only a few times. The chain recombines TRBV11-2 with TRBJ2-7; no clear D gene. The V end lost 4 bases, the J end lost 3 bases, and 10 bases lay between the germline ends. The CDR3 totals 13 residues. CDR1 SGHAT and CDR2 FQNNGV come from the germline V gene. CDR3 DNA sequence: TGTGCCAGCAGCTCAGTCTCCCTCTACGAGCAGTACTTC. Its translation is CASSSVSLYEQYF.

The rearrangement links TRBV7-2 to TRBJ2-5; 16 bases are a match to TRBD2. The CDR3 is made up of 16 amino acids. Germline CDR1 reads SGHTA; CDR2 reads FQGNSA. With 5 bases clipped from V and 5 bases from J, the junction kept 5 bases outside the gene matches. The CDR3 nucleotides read TGTGCCAGCAGCCCGGGACTAGCGGGGGGGCGGGAGACCCAGTACTTC. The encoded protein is CASSPGLAGGRETQYF.

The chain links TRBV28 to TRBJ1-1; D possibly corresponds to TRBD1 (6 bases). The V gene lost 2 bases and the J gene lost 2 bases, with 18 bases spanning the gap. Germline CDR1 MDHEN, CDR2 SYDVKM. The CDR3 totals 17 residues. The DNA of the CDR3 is TGTGCCAGCAGTTTAGCAGGGAGGGGGTACGGTAACACTGAAGCTTTCTTT. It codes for CASSLAGRGYGNTEAFF.

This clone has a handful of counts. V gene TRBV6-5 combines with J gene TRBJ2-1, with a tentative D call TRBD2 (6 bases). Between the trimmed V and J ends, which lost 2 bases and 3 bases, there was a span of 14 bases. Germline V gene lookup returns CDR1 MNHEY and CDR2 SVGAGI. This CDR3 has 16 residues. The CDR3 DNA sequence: TGTGCCAGCAGTTACGGGCCGGGAGTGGGCTACAATGAGCAGTTCTTC. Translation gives CASSYGPGVGYNEQFF.

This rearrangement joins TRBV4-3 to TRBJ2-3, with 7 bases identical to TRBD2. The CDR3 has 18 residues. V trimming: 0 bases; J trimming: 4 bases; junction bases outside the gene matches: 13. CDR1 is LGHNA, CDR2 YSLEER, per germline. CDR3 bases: TGCGCCAGCAGCCAAGAGATCCCGATTGCGGGAGAGGCAGATACGCAGTATTTT. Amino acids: CASSQEIPIAGEADTQYF.

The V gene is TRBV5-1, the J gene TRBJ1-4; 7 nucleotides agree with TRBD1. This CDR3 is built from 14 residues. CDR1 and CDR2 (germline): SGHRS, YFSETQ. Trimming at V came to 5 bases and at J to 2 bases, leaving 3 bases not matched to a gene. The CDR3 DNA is TGCGCCAGCAGACCGGGACAGACTAATGAAAAACTGTTTTTT. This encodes CASRPGQTNEKLFF.

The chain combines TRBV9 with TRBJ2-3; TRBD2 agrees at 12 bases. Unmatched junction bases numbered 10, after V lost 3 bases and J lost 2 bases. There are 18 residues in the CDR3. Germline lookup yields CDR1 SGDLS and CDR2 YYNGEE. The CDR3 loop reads CASSGHASGRGNTDTQYF. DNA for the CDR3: TGTGCCAGCAGCGGCCACGCTAGCGGGAGGGGGAACACAGATACGCAGTATTTT.

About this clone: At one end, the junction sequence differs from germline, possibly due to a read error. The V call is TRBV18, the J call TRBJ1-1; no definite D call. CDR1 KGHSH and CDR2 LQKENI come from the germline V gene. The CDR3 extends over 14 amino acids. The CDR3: CASLPSSAPEGAFF. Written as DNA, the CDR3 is TGTGCCAGCTTACCAAGTTCAGCCCCCGAGGGAGCTTTCTTT.

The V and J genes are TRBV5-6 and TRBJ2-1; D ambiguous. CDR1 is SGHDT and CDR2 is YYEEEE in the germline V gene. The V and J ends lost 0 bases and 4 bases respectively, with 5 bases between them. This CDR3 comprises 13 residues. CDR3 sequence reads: CASSLAVYNEQFF. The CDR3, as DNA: TGTGCCAGCAGCTTGGCGGTTTACAATGAGCAGTTCTTC.

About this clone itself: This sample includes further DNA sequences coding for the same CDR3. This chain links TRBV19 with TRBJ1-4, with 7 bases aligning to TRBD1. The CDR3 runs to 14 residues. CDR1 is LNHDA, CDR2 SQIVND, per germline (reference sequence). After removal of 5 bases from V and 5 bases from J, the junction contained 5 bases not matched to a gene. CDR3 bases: TGTGCCAGTAGTCTCCGACAGGGAAATGAAAAACTGTTTTTT. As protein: CASSLRQGNEKLFF.

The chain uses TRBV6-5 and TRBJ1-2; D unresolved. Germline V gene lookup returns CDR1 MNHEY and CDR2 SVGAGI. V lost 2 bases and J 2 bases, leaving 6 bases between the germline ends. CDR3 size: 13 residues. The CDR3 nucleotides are TGTGCCAGCAGTTACGGCAGAAACTATGGCTACACCTTC. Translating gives CASSYGRNYGYTF.